A single sample is the source of the 16 T cell receptor beta chains below, sequenced in a study of post-analysis software for immune sequencing data. The library was made from cDNA and included unique molecular identifiers. TCRdb re-called the PCR reads with MiXCR, one entry per CDR3 protein. The sample contains hundreds of thousands of distinct CDR3 sequences, 30% of which appear only once. Findings and caveats of the study: Patients carried roughly 5 TRBV segments more frequently than controls did, and TRBV5-6, TRBV5-1 and TRBV20-1 were among them.

These TCRs are of unknown antigen specificity. The sample comprised blood. The receptors stem from a girl aged 10 to 17 with multiple sclerosis.

This chain links TRBV6-2 or TRBV6-3 with TRBJ2-7; D unresolved. V was pared by 8 bases and J by 3 bases, with 20 bases between. Per germline, CDR1 MNHEY and CDR2 SVGEGT. This CDR3 region has 15 residues. In DNA, the CDR3 is TGTGCCAGCCCAAACCGTCCGGCGGCCGACTACGAGCAGTACTTC. It encodes CASPNRPAADYEQYF.

The chain uses TRBV18 and TRBJ2-7; D unclear. This CDR3 contains 13 residues. Trimming took off 4 bases at V and 1 base at J, with 8 bases between the two ends. The germline V gene encodes CDR1 KGHSH and CDR2 LQKENI. The CDR3 nucleotides read TGTGCCAGCTCACAGCAGAGGTCCTACGAGCAGTACTTC. This sequence encodes CASSQQRSYEQYF.

This clonotype was counted a single time. One end of the junction is discordant with germline, which a read error may explain. The gene calls are TRBV9 and TRBJ2-5; TRBD2 agrees at 12 bases. The germline V gene has CDR1 SGDLS and CDR2 YYNGEE. The CDR3 is 16 amino acids. CDR3 sequence (DNA): TGTGCCAGCAGCGTCGGGACTAGCGGGCTCCAAGAGGCCCAGTACTTC. Its translation: CASSVGTSGLQEAQYF.

The chain couples TRBV27 to TRBJ2-6; the D gene could be TRBD1 or TRBD2 (5 bases each). The CDR3 is made up of 16 amino acids. Trimming pared 7 bases from V and 4 bases from J, leaving 17 bases between. CDR1 is MNHEY, CDR2 SMNVEV, per germline (reference sequence). The chain's CDR3 is CASTLGRGSGANVLTF. As DNA, the CDR3 is TGTGCCAGCACTCTGGGGCGAGGGTCAGGGGCCAACGTCCTGACTTTC.

This sequence joins TRBV20-1 and TRBJ2-7; no reliable D call. V was pared by 0 bases and J by 0 bases, with 21 bases between. The germline CDR1 and CDR2 sequences are DFQATT and SNEGSKA (reference sequence). The length of the CDR3 is 18 residues. This CDR3 is CSARDLLGPRRGSYEQYF. CDR3 nucleotides: TGCAGTGCTAGAGACCTGTTGGGCCCTCGGAGAGGCTCCTACGAGCAGTACTTC.

This clonotype came up many times. The chain employs TRBV28 and TRBJ2-7; TRBD2 matches at 9 bases. The CDR3 contains 13 residues. CDR1 MDHEN and CDR2 SYDVKM come from the germline V gene. J gave up 4 bases and V 8 bases, and 6 bases lay outside the gene matches. In DNA, the CDR3 is TGTGCCAGCCGGAAAGCGGGAGGATACGAGCAGTACTTC. Encoded protein: CASRKAGGYEQYF.

This chain connects TRBV7-9 to TRBJ2-5; D might be TRBD2 (5 bases). The end of the DNA is better explained by TRBJ2-4, so the J call may be wrong. This CDR3 spans 14 amino acids. Per germline, CDR1 SEHNR and CDR2 FQNEAQ (reference sequence). CDR3 amino acids: CASSLGRLGDIQYF. CDR3 nucleotide sequence: TGTGCCAGCAGCTTAGGACGGTTGGGAGACATTCAGTACTTC.

This clonotype was detected many times. The chain links TRBV7-2 to TRBJ2-5; D tentatively reads TRBD1 or TRBD2 (5 bases each). The CDR3 extends over 15 amino acids. The germline V gene has CDR1 SGHTA and CDR2 FQGNSA. Trimming stripped 1 base from V and 5 bases from J, with 14 bases between. The chain's CDR3 is CASSLEGLAWETQYF. The DNA of the CDR3 is TGTGCCAGCAGCTTAGAGGGGCTAGCATGGGAGACCCAGTACTTC.

The CDR3 sequence: CASSHRQGPNTEAFF. The CDR3 DNA reads as TGTGCCAGCAGCCATAGACAGGGGCCTAACACTGAAGCTTTCTTT. The rearrangement joins TRBV3-1 to TRBJ1-1; 8 bases align to TRBD1. The CDR3 consists of 15 residues. With V trimmed by 3 bases and J by 2 bases, 5 bases remained unmatched. The germline V gene encodes CDR1 LGHDT and CDR2 YNNKEL (reference sequence).

The chain carries TRBV14 and TRBJ2-3; D ambiguous. The V gene's germline CDR1 is SGHDN and CDR2 FVKESK. The CDR3 has 14 residues. V shed 3 bases and J shed 2 bases, with 9 bases lying between them. CDR3 amino acids: CASSQETPTDTQYF. CDR3 nucleotide sequence: TGTGCCAGCAGCCAGGAGACTCCCACAGATACGCAGTATTTT.

This chain links TRBV20-1 with TRBJ2-3, with 9 positions matching TRBD2. Trimming removed 5 bases from V and 14 bases from J; junction bases left unmatched: 17. Germline loops: CDR1 DFQATT, CDR2 SNEGSKA (reference sequence). This CDR3 has 14 residues. CDR3 sequence: CSAPGVGAGGPRYF. For the CDR3, the DNA is TGCAGTGCTCCGGGCGTAGGAGCGGGAGGTCCGCGGTATTTT.

This clonotype was found a few times. The chain is built from TRBV28 and TRBJ2-1, with 8 bases matching TRBD1. CDR3 length equals 14 residues. From germline, CDR1 is MDHEN and CDR2 SYDVKM. Trimming took 6 bases from V and 2 from J; bases not matched to a gene: 3. CDR3 sequence (DNA): TGTGCCAGCAGAGACAGGGGCACCTACAATGAGCAGTTCTTC. This codes for CASRDRGTYNEQFF.

The V and J genes are TRBV5-1 and TRBJ2-5; tentatively, D is TRBD2 (6 bases). Trimming took 3 bases from V and 5 from J, leaving 20 bases between them. Germline-derived CDR1 and CDR2 are SGHRS and YFSETQ. The CDR3 contains 16 residues. The CDR3 loop reads CASSSARTSGWETQYF. The CDR3 nucleotides are TGCGCCAGCAGCTCGGCCCGGACGAGCGGGTGGGAGACCCAGTACTTC.

This clonotype was recorded a few times. V gene TRBV10-3 combines with J gene TRBJ2-3; possibly TRBD1 or TRBD2 for D (5 bases each). The germline gives CDR1 ENHRY, CDR2 SYGVKD. The CDR3 has 14 amino acids. V lost 10 bases and J lost 0, with 14 bases in between. CDR3 DNA: TGTGCCAGGGGGTTCGAGGGTAGCACAGATACGCAGTATTTT. Its protein product is CARGFEGSTDTQYF.

This clonotype came up a few times. J is TRBJ1-1 and V is TRBV6-6, with unresolved D. This CDR3 is 17 amino acids long. From germline, CDR1 is MNHNY and CDR2 SVGAGI (reference sequence). The germline V and J ends were trimmed by 0 bases and 1 base, with 15 bases remaining between them. The CDR3 coding sequence is TGTGCCAGCAGTTACTCGACTCGGGCTAAAGGGAACACTGAAGCTTTCTTT. It translates to CASSYSTRAKGNTEAFF.

This clonotype has just a few counts. The CDR3 region is CASRDSRGTDTQYF. DNA of the CDR3: TGTGCCAGCAGGGACAGCAGAGGCACAGATACGCAGTATTTT. The chain has TRBV6-2 or TRBV6-3 and TRBJ2-3; D possibly corresponds to TRBD1 (6 bases). V gave up 6 bases and J gave up 1 base, with 11 bases separating them. CDR3 length: 14 amino acids. Germline lookup yields CDR1 MNHEY and CDR2 SVGEGT.